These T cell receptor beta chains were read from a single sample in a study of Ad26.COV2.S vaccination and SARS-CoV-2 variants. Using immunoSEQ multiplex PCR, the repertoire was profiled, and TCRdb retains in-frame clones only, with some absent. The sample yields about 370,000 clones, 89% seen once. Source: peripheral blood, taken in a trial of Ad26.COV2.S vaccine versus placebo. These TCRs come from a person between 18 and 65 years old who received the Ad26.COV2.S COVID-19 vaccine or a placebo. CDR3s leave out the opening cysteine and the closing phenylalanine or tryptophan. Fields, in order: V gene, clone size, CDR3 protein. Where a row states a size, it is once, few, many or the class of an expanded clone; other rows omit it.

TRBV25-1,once,ASSLGQGLYEQY
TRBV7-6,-,ASSLASASGNYNEQF
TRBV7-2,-,ASRETGTGTSLSYEQY
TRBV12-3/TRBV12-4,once,ASSLDTRNIQY
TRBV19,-,ASSIQGGNTEAF
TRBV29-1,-,STPRLAGVPDTQY
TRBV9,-,ASSKTSGRVNEQF
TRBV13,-,ASSSRDRGLEQY
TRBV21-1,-,ASSKGGQGDQPQH
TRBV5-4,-,ASSLVKGQGYGYT
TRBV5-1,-,ASSVRENTEAF
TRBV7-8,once,ASSLAGLVQF
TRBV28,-,ASSSLAGAEGAYEQY
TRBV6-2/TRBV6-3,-,ASSYIGGRGEKLF
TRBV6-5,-,ASSATGLGNYGYT